These 9 T cell receptor beta chains originate from one sample sequenced in a study of type 1 and type 2 diabetes patients. The PCR template was genomic DNA. Multiplex PCR with 30 forward and 13 reverse primers amplified the TCR beta CDR3. TCRdb reprocessed the multiplex PCR reads via MiXCR and lists one record per CDR3 protein. The sample shows about 270,000 distinct CDR3 sequences, more than 40% of them seen only once. The material sequenced was peripheral blood mononuclear cells (PBMCs). These receptors all stem from a man between 18 and 29 years old with type 2 diabetes.

The chain has TRBV10-1 and TRBJ2-5, with TRBD2 identical over 7 bases. V lost 0 bases to trimming and J lost 5 bases; unmatched junction nucleotides: 6. Germline CDR1 WNHNN, CDR2 SYGVQD (reference sequence). This CDR3 comprises 15 residues. For the CDR3, the DNA is TGCGCCAGCAGTGAGTCGAATTCCGGGGGGGAGACCCAGTACTTC. Translation: CASSESNSGGETQYF.

In this sample, this clonotype turned up a few times. The chain uses TRBV2 and TRBJ1-2; D might be TRBD1 (6 bases). Trimming took off 6 bases at V and 10 bases at J, with 15 bases between the two ends. Per the germline V gene, CDR1 is SNHLY and CDR2 is FYNNEI. The CDR3 covers 12 residues. Written as DNA, the CDR3 is TGTGCCAGCAGGCCGGGACATCTCGACTACACCTTC. Translating it yields CASRPGHLDYTF.

This chain links TRBV7-9 with TRBJ1-1, with D tentatively TRBD1 (5 bases). Germline CDR1 SEHNR, CDR2 FQNEAQ (reference sequence). The CDR3 sequence is 12 residues long. The V end lost 5 bases, the J end lost 7 bases, and 11 bases lay between the germline ends. For the CDR3, the DNA is TGTGCCAGCAGCAGGGGTGGGGTTGAAGCTTTCTTT. Its translation: CASSRGGVEAFF.

V is TRBV20-1 and J is TRBJ2-2; perhaps D is TRBD1 or TRBD2 (5 bases each). Germline-derived CDR1 and CDR2 are DFQATT and SNEGSKA (reference sequence). Trimming shortened V by 5 bases and J by 8 bases, and 12 bases separated the two germline ends. This CDR3 is built from 12 residues. DNA for the CDR3: TGCAGTGCTCGGGACGGTCCGGGGGAGCTGTTTTTT. Translated, it gives CSARDGPGELFF.

The chain couples TRBV7-7 to TRBJ2-1; D possibly matches TRBD1 or TRBD2 (5 bases each). The CDR3 loop spans 13 amino acids. From germline, CDR1 is SSHAT and CDR2 FNYEAQ (reference sequence). V lost 4 bases, J lost 5 bases, and 9 bases lay in between. The CDR3 reads CASSWGNNNEQFF. The CDR3 DNA is TGTGCCAGCAGCTGGGGGAATAACAATGAGCAGTTCTTC.

CDR3 sequence (DNA): TGTGCCAGCAGCCCACCCGGGACAGGGGATGGCTACACCTTC. Translating it yields CASSPPGTGDGYTF. This sequence joins TRBV28 and TRBJ1-2, with TRBD1 matching 10 bases. V shed 6 bases and J 6 bases; nucleotides not matched to a gene: 7. Germline V gene lookup returns CDR1 MDHEN and CDR2 SYDVKM. The CDR3 consists of 14 residues.

The chain joins TRBV4-3 to TRBJ2-1; D is possibly TRBD1 or TRBD2 (5 bases each). Trimming removed 11 bases from V and 8 bases from J, with 13 bases in between. The CDR3 runs to 11 residues. CDR1 and CDR2 (germline): LGHNA, YSLEER. The CDR3 region is CARRLGDEQFF. CDR3 coding DNA: TGCGCCCGGCGGCTGGGGGATGAGCAGTTCTTC.

The rearrangement uses TRBV9 and TRBJ1-1; D is possibly TRBD1 (5 bases). The V end was cut by 4 bases, the J end by 3 bases, with 13 bases between. This CDR3 region has 14 residues. Germline CDR1 reads SGDLS; CDR2 reads YYNGEE. CDR3 coding DNA: TGTGCCAGCAGCTTTAAGACAGAGGACACTGAAGCTTTCTTT. Protein product: CASSFKTEDTEAFF.

This chain uses TRBV14 with TRBJ1-1; D remains unclear. The CDR3 covers 13 residues. V was shortened by 4 bases and J by 0 bases, with 6 bases between the two germline ends. The germline V gene has CDR1 SGHDN and CDR2 FVKESK. The DNA of the CDR3 is TGTGCCAGCAGCCGATGGGTGAACACTGAAGCTTTCTTT. Protein sequence: CASSRWVNTEAFF.